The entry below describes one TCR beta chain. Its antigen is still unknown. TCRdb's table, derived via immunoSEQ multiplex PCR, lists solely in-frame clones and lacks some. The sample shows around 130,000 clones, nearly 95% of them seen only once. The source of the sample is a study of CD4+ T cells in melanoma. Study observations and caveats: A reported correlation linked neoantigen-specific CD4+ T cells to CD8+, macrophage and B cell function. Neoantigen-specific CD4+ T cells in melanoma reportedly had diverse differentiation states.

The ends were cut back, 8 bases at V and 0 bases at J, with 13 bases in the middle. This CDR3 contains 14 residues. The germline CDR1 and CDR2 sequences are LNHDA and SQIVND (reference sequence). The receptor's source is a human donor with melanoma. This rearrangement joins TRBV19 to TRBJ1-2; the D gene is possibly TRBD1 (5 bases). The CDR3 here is CASSSRGANYGYTF. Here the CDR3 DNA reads TGTGCCAGTTCCAGCCGGGGGGCTAACTATGGCTACACCTTC.